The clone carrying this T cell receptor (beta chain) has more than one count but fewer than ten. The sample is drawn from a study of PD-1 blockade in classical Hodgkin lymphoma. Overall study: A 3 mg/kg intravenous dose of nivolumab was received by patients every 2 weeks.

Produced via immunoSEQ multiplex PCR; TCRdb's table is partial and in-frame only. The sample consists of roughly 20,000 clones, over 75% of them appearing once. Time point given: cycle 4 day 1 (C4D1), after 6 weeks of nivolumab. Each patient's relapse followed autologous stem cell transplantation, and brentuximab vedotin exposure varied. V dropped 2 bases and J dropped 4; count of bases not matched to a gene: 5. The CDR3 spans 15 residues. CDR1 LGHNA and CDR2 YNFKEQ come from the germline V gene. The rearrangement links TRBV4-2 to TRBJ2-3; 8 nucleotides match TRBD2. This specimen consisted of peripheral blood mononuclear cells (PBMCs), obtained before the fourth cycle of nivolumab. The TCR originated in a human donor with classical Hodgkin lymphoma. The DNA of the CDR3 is TGTGCCAGCAGCCAAACGGGGGGGGAGGCAGATACGCAGTATTTT. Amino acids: CASSQTGGEADTQYF.